A single T cell receptor beta chain is shown here with its context. Other DNA sequences in the same sample also yield this CDR3. Assay: immunoSEQ multiplex PCR; the TCRdb copy retains only in-frame clones and omits some. The sample holds 2 million to 2.5 million clones, approximately 96% seen once. This CDR3 has 13 residues. V dropped 1 base and J dropped 4 bases, with 7 bases sitting between them. Germline-derived CDR1 and CDR2 are SEHNR and FQNEAQ (reference sequence). It was into CD45RA+ naive and CD45RA-negative memory subsets that the CD4+ cells were split. The data are from a study of shared clonotypes between healthy human individuals.

This receptor was identified in a man aged 18 to 29 in good health. The genes are TRBV7-9 and TRBJ1-1; unclear D gene. The sample comprised naive CD4+ T cells sorted from blood. Described subset: CD45RA+ positively selected. CDR3 in amino acids: CASSLEGSTEAFF. Here the CDR3 DNA reads TGTGCCAGCAGCTTAGAAGGCAGCACTGAAGCTTTCTTT.